The 3 T cell receptor beta chains listed next were all sequenced from one sample in a study of blood T cell repertoires in COVID-19. Assay: immunoSEQ multiplex PCR; the TCRdb copy retains only in-frame clones and omits some. This sample has fewer than 250,000 clones; 82% occur once, and the top ten carry approximately 4.8%. Sequencing was done on a sample of peripheral blood. These receptors came from a woman between 70 and 85 years old with acute or convalescent COVID-19.

The chain carries TRBV28 and TRBJ1-2, with 7 nucleotides matching TRBD1. Trimming took 5 bases from V and 5 from J; bases not matched to a gene: 2. The CDR3 extends over 12 amino acids. Germline values: CDR1 MDHEN, CDR2 SYDVKM. The CDR3 loop reads CASSDRVYGYTF. In DNA form, the CDR3 reads TGTGCCAGCAGTGACAGGGTATATGGCTACACCTTC.

The rearrangement links TRBV14 to TRBJ1-6, with a tentative D call TRBD1 (6 bases). The CDR3 runs to 15 residues. Trimming cost V 0 bases and J 9 bases, with 12 bases left between them. Germline V gene lookup returns CDR1 SGHDN and CDR2 FVKESK. CDR3 nucleotides: TGTGCCAGCAGCCAAGATAGGGGGGGTTTTTCACCCCTCCACTTT. Encoded protein: CASSQDRGGFSPLHF.

The chain combines TRBV7-2 with TRBJ1-2, with 8 bases that match TRBD1. J gave up 6 bases and V 2 bases, and 14 bases lay outside the gene matches. This CDR3 has 17 amino acids. Germline assignment: CDR1 SGHTA and CDR2 FQGNSA. The CDR3 spells CASSLFGQGSGLDGYTF. Here the CDR3 DNA reads TGTGCCAGCAGCTTATTTGGACAGGGTTCTGGTTTGGATGGCTACACCTTC.